The 10 T cell receptor beta chains listed next were all sequenced from one sample in a study of PD-L1 blockade in urothelial cancer. As to time point: peripheral blood 6 weeks after treatment start. Assay used: immunoSEQ multiplex PCR; TCRdb lists only in-frame clones, some missing. The table lists around 50,000 clones, around nine tenths of them singletons, with less than 3% in the top ten. The sample was PBMCs, taken around atezolizumab (anti-PD-L1) treatment. The receptor source for this set is a man aged 55 to 69 with urothelial cancer.

The chain uses TRBV11-2 and TRBJ2-3, with TRBD2 identical over 7 bases. Unmatched junction bases numbered 11, after V lost 4 bases and J lost 4 bases. Germline CDR1 is SGHAT and CDR2 is FQNNGV. CDR3 length: 16 residues. CDR3 protein: CASSSRASGISDTQYF. CDR3 DNA: TGTGCCAGCAGCTCCCGGGCTAGCGGTATTTCAGATACGCAGTATTTT.

The rearrangement links TRBV10-3 to TRBJ1-3; weak D call: TRBD1 (5 bases). The germline CDR1 and CDR2 sequences are ENHRY and SYGVKD. The CDR3 has 14 amino acids. Trimming took 6 bases from V and 4 from J, leaving 13 bases between them. This chain's CDR3 is CAIRLGPAGNTIYF. The CDR3 nucleotides are TGTGCCATCAGGTTGGGGCCGGCCGGAAACACCATATATTTT.

V gene TRBV4-3 combines with J gene TRBJ1-5; weak D call: TRBD1 (6 bases). The CDR3 sequence is 18 residues long. V was shortened by 0 bases and J by 4 bases, with 19 bases between the two germline ends. Germline-derived CDR1 and CDR2 are LGHNA and YSLEER. The CDR3 loop is CASSQEQVWAGANQPQHF. DNA for the CDR3: TGCGCCAGCAGCCAAGAACAGGTTTGGGCGGGGGCAAATCAGCCCCAGCATTTT.

The chain links TRBV4-2 to TRBJ1-4; possible D gene TRBD1, 6 bases. Trimming removed 0 bases from V and 7 bases from J, with 12 bases in between. The CDR3 loop spans 15 amino acids. From germline, CDR1 is LGHNA and CDR2 YNFKEQ. The CDR3 coding sequence is TGTGCCAGCAGCCAAGAGGGGGCTCGGAGTGAAAAACTGTTTTTT. It encodes CASSQEGARSEKLFF.

The CDR3 sequence: CASSGTSGGYGEQFF. Here the CDR3 DNA reads TGTGCCAGCAGCGGAACTAGCGGGGGTTATGGTGAGCAGTTCTTC. The chain employs TRBV9 and TRBJ2-1; 11 bases map to TRBD2. There are 15 residues in the CDR3. Germline values: CDR1 SGDLS, CDR2 YYNGEE. J gave up 9 bases and V 3 bases, and 8 bases lay outside the gene matches. Filled out from reference TRBV9 and TRBJ2-1, the complete variable domain reads DSGVTQTPKHLITATGQRVTLRCSPRSGDLSVYWYQQSLDQGLQFLIQYYNGEERAKGNILERFSAQQFPDLHSELNLSSLELGDSALYFCASSGTSGGYGEQFFGPGTRLTVL.

The chain has TRBV13 and TRBJ2-7; 12 positions agree with TRBD1. The CDR3 runs to 16 residues. Germline CDR1 PRHDT, CDR2 FYEKMQ (reference sequence). The trim removed 5 bases at V and 5 bases at J, leaving 10 bases unmatched. The CDR3 here is CASSKGRDRGLHEQYF. In DNA form, the CDR3 reads TGTGCCAGCAGCAAAGGCCGGGACAGGGGGCTTCACGAGCAGTACTTC.

The chain uses TRBV6-1 and TRBJ1-1; D not resolved. V lost 3 bases and J lost 11, with 16 bases in between. This CDR3 is 13 amino acids long. Germline V gene sequence: CDR1 MNHNS, CDR2 SASEGT. The CDR3 region has the DNA TGTGCCAGCAGTGAGAGCGGATCCGCGAGCGCTTTCTTT. Translated: CASSESGSASAFF.

V gene TRBV5-4 combines with J gene TRBJ2-3; 11 nucleotides align to TRBD2. CDR3 length equals 17 residues. Germline CDR1 and CDR2: SGHNT and YYREEE (reference sequence). V lost 0 bases, J lost 6 bases, and 9 bases stayed unmatched. The CDR3 sequence is CASSLGLAGGSVDTQYF. CDR3 nucleotide sequence: TGTGCCAGCAGCTTGGGCCTAGCGGGAGGATCGGTGGATACGCAGTATTTT.

The CDR3, as DNA: TGTGCCAGCAGTGAGCCAGGCCATCAGCCCCAGCATTTT. Amino acids: CASSEPGHQPQHF. The rearrangement links TRBV2 to TRBJ1-5; D is unclear. This CDR3 comprises 13 residues. V lost 3 bases and J 5 bases, leaving 8 bases between the germline ends. Germline CDR1 SNHLY, CDR2 FYNNEI.

The chain combines TRBV9 with TRBJ1-1; possibly TRBD1 for D (6 bases). The length of the CDR3 is 15 residues. CDR1 SGDLS and CDR2 YYNGEE come from the germline V gene. The V end lost 3 bases, the J end lost 4 bases, and 16 bases lay between the germline ends. CDR3 in amino acids: CASSAGGGRSTEAFF. The CDR3 DNA reads TGTGCCAGCAGCGCTGGTGGGGGCCGGAGCACTGAAGCTTTCTTT.